Listed here are 15 T cell receptor beta chains from one sample, sequenced in a study of T-cell reconstitution after alpha-beta-depleted transplantation in children. Researchers prepared the TCRbeta library using unique molecular identifiers, the study reports. MiXCR, applied by TCRdb to the PCR reads, yields one record per CDR3 protein. This table has over 70,000 distinct CDR3 sequences, 8% to 9% appearing once. The input for sequencing was PBMCs from the stem cell graft donor, taken from the stem cell graft. Every receptor here comes from a human donor who donated a stem cell graft to a child with congenital amegakaryocytic thrombocytopenia.

This clonotype was recorded at least ten times. The gene calls are TRBV5-5 and TRBJ1-5, with D maybe TRBD1 (5 bases). Germline CDR1 and CDR2: SGHKS and YYEKEE (reference sequence). Trimming cost V 0 bases and J 7 bases, with 20 bases left between them. The CDR3 has 17 residues. CDR3 sequence: CASSLVPPVDRQQPQHF. In DNA, the CDR3 is TGTGCCAGCAGCTTGGTTCCCCCCGTCGACAGACAACAGCCCCAGCATTTT.

In this sample, this clonotype turned up many times. This chain uses TRBV4-2 with TRBJ2-5; possible D gene TRBD1, 5 bases. Trimming took off 4 bases at V and 5 bases at J, with 17 bases between the two ends. CDR3 length: 15 residues. Germline CDR1 reads LGHNA; CDR2 reads YNFKEQ. CDR3 bases: TGTGCCAGCAGCCTGACAGCTAGTTTGGGGGAGACCCAGTACTTC. It is translated as CASSLTASLGETQYF.

In its sample, this clonotype was seen many times. CDR3 in amino acids: CASSLDFSRETQYF. In DNA form, the CDR3 reads TGTGCCAGCAGCTTAGATTTCAGTCGAGAGACCCAGTACTTC. The rearrangement joins TRBV7-2 to TRBJ2-5, with D uncertain. V lost 1 base and J 4 bases, leaving 10 bases between the germline ends. This CDR3 contains 14 residues. The V gene's germline CDR1 is SGHTA and CDR2 FQGNSA.

This clonotype was seen many times. The rearrangement uses TRBV7-8 and TRBJ2-5; D might be TRBD1 (5 bases). V lost 5 bases to trimming and J lost 6 bases, with 13 bases between them. In germline, CDR1 is SGHVS, CDR2 FQNEAQ. The CDR3 loop spans 13 amino acids. As DNA, the CDR3 is TGTGCCAGCAGCGGTCGACAGAGGAAGACCCAGTACTTC. Its protein is CASSGRQRKTQYF.

This chain connects TRBV7-2 to TRBJ2-1; D ambiguous. This CDR3 spans 11 amino acids. CDR1 and CDR2 (germline): SGHTA, FQGNSA. V dropped 4 bases and J dropped 8 bases, with 6 bases sitting between them. The CDR3 loop reads CASSSVHEQFF. In nucleotides, the CDR3 is TGTGCCAGCAGCTCTGTCCATGAGCAGTTCTTC.

This clonotype was recorded many times. This CDR3 reads CSARLALAYEQYF. CDR3 nucleotides: TGCAGTGCTAGACTAGCTTTGGCCTACGAGCAGTACTTC. The chain employs TRBV20-1 and TRBJ2-7; perhaps TRBD2 as D (5 bases). CDR1 and CDR2 (germline): DFQATT, SNEGSKA (reference sequence). Trimming stripped 2 bases from V and 2 bases from J, with 10 bases between. The CDR3 spans 13 residues.

With regard to this clonotype: A much larger clone differs by one base, so this may be a read error. The chain links TRBV7-9 to TRBJ2-7; D is unclear. The length of the CDR3 is 14 residues. In germline, CDR1 is SEHNR, CDR2 FQNEAQ (reference sequence). The V and J ends lost 5 bases and 0 bases respectively, with 11 bases between them. As DNA, the CDR3 is TGTGCCAGCAGCACCGTATCAAGCTCCTACGAGCAGTACTTC. Its protein product is CASSTVSSSYEQYF.

This clonotype was found many times. CDR3 sequence: CASSQDPTLRATNEKLFF. In DNA form, the CDR3 reads TGCGCCAGCAGCCAGGACCCAACCCTTAGGGCAACTAATGAAAAACTGTTTTTT. V usage is TRBV4-3 and J usage is TRBJ1-4, with D hard to call. Germline lookup yields CDR1 LGHNA and CDR2 YSLEER. V shed 3 bases and J shed 0 bases, with 17 bases lying between them. The CDR3 consists of 18 residues.

This clonotype came up once. This chain connects TRBV19 to TRBJ1-5; D unresolved. V was clipped by 4 bases and J by 0 bases, with 10 bases between them. Germline CDR1 LNHDA, CDR2 SQIVND (reference sequence). CDR3 length: 15 residues. The CDR3 DNA reads as TGTGCCAGTAGTACCTCGGACCGTAGCAATCAGCCCCAGCATTTT. It encodes CASSTSDRSNQPQHF.

This clonotype was found many times. The rearrangement uses TRBV20-1 and TRBJ2-1, with 13 positions matching TRBD2. The CDR3 totals 14 residues. Germline CDR1 DFQATT, CDR2 SNEGSKA (reference sequence). V trimming: 8 bases; J trimming: 1 base; junction bases outside the gene matches: 2. DNA of the CDR3: TGCAGTATGACTAGCGGGAGGTCCTACAATGAGCAGTTCTTC. It yields the protein CSMTSGRSYNEQFF.

Here the CDR3 reads CASSLELAEDTQYF. CDR3 nucleotide sequence: TGTGCCAGCAGCTTAGAACTAGCGGAAGATACGCAGTATTTT. This chain connects TRBV7-2 to TRBJ2-3; 8 bases match TRBD2. Germline CDR1 is SGHTA and CDR2 is FQGNSA. J lost 5 bases, V lost 1 base, and 2 bases had no gene match. The CDR3 sequence is 14 residues long.

This clonotype was seen repeatedly, ten times or more. This rearrangement joins TRBV3-1 to TRBJ1-3; D is unclear. Germline CDR1 is LGHDT and CDR2 is YNNKEL (reference sequence). The CDR3 contains 15 residues. Trimming removed 3 bases from V and 10 bases from J, with 19 bases in between. The CDR3 region is CASSQGGLRLRTIYF. Here the CDR3 DNA reads TGTGCCAGCAGCCAGGGCGGCCTCAGGTTACGTACCATATATTTT.

V usage is TRBV30 and J usage is TRBJ2-7, with 11 nucleotides matching TRBD1. The J segment lost 6 bases and the V segment lost 3 bases, leaving 7 bases of the junction unmatched. Germline CDR1 reads GTSNPN; CDR2 reads SVGIG (reference sequence). This CDR3 contains 14 residues. This chain's CDR3 is CAWSGLDRGREQYF. The DNA of the CDR3 is TGTGCCTGGAGCGGTCTGGACAGGGGGCGCGAGCAGTACTTC.

This chain uses TRBV6-1 with TRBJ2-7; 7 positions match TRBD1. This CDR3 has 15 amino acids. From germline, CDR1 is MNHNS and CDR2 SASEGT. V lost 6 bases, J lost 0 bases, and 8 bases stayed unmatched. The CDR3 reads CASREGQPGSYEQYF. The DNA for the CDR3 is TGTGCCAGCAGAGAGGGACAGCCTGGCTCCTACGAGCAGTACTTC.

The table lists this clonotype with many counts. The chain recombines TRBV12-3 or TRBV12-4 with TRBJ1-5, with no clear D. The CDR3 has 12 amino acids. V lost 5 bases to trimming and J lost 4 bases, with 6 bases between them. CDR3 coding DNA: TGTGCCAGCAGTCCAGCAAATCAGCCCCAGCATTTT. It translates to CASSPANQPQHF.